This paragraph covers one T cell receptor beta chain sequence. Its antigen is unidentified. This record belongs to a study of CD8 T cells in Susac syndrome. Study results and limitations: Individuals included in the TCR sequencing and HLA analysis were acknowledged by the study to be relatively few in number.

With random hexamers, roughly 0.45 to 1 ug RNA was reverse transcribed. The amplification used immunoSEQ multiplex PCR on TCR beta CDR3; it spanned 54 Vbeta and 13 Jbeta. Each CDR3 protein is one row after TCRdb ran MiXCR on the immunoSEQ multiplex PCR reads. The sample holds roughly 300,000 distinct CDR3 sequences, 70% to 90% seen once. V lost 2 bases, J lost 0 bases, and 11 bases lay in between. The CDR3 consists of 16 residues. Per germline, CDR1 MNHNS and CDR2 SASEGT. Negative isolation yielded the CD8+ and CD4+ T cells, while FACS enriched the TEMRA cells. The rearrangement joins TRBV6-1 to TRBJ1-5; TRBD1 might be the D (6 bases). Source material: CD8+ T cells from PBMCs. This TCR was sampled from a human donor with multiple sclerosis. CDR3 amino acids: CASSEHTGISNQPQHF. CDR3 coding DNA: TGTGCCAGCAGTGAACACACAGGGATTAGCAATCAGCCCCAGCATTTT.